A selection of T cell receptor beta chains follows, all from one sample in a study of shared clonotypes between healthy human individuals. The method was immunoSEQ multiplex PCR; TCRdb's version includes in-frame clones alone and lacks a portion of them. The profile shows 450,000 to 500,000 clones, approximately 82% of them singletons. What was sequenced was PBMCs. Receptors originate from a woman aged 40 to 50 in good health. Some clones in this sample may be carry-over from other donors' samples. CDR3s leave out the opening cysteine and the closing phenylalanine or tryptophan. Fields, in order: V gene, CDR3 protein.

TRBV4-2 ASTSIRQRDYGYT
TRBV7-2 ASSLGPEGDTQY
TRBV7-2 ASSLGTSGIDEQF
TRBV5-4 ASSPTGGADTQY
TRBV28 ASSLRAGWDEQY
TRBV19 ASSISGLPGQPQH
TRBV7-2 ASSLDPIEGPKY
TRBV7-6 ASSLALSNTGELF
TRBV30 AWEGQGYEKLF
TRBV11-3 ASSLDPGGSNTGELF
TRBV28 ASSELGTGNTDTQY